The present TCR beta chain was sequenced within a study of T cell responses to AZD1222 COVID-19 vaccine. TCRdb's table, derived via immunoSEQ multiplex PCR, lists solely in-frame clones and lacks some. The repertoire holds over 130,000 clones, with roughly nine tenths as singletons. Germline CDR1 and CDR2: SGHTS and YDEGEE. V lost 6 bases and J 4 bases, leaving 16 bases between the germline ends. The CDR3 sequence is 14 residues long. The rearrangement links TRBV5-8 to TRBJ1-1; no clear D gene. The receptor was derived from an adult who received the AZD1222 COVID-19 vaccine. The sequencing used peripheral blood, collected 28 days after the second AZD1222 dose. The CDR3 region has the DNA TGTGCCAGCACCCTAGCGGGGTTTGGCACTGAAGCTTTCTTT. Its protein is CASTLAGFGTEAFF. The entire variable domain, with the rest obtained from reference TRBV5-8 and TRBJ1-1, is as follows: EAGVTQSPTHLIKTRGQQATLRCSPISGHTSVYWYQQALGLGLQFLLWYDEGEERNRGNFPPRFSGRQFPNYSSELNVNALELEDSALYLCASTLAGFGTEAFFGQGTRLTVV.